The subject of this entry is one TCR beta chain. This record comes from a study of T cell changes during pregnancy in multiple sclerosis. Profiling relied on immunoSEQ multiplex PCR, and the TCRdb table lists in-frame clones only, not all of them. Of 93,000 or so clones listed, 92% are singletons. The CDR3 is made up of 15 amino acids. V was pared by 8 bases and J by 3 bases, with 16 bases between. CDR1 and CDR2 from the germline V gene are SGHTA and FQGTGA. Specimen: peripheral blood, collected after pregnancy. The rearrangement joins TRBV7-3 to TRBJ1-4; a possible D gene is TRBD1 (6 bases). This TCR came from a female donor with multiple sclerosis, enrolled in a pregnancy study. This CDR3 is CASVGGGSPNEKLFF. CDR3 coding DNA: TGTGCCAGCGTAGGGGGGGGGAGTCCTAATGAAAAACTGTTTTTT.